This passage covers 14 T cell receptor beta chains from one sample sequenced in a study of blood T cell repertoires in COVID-19. The repertoire was sequenced with immunoSEQ multiplex PCR; TCRdb's copy has only in-frame clones and lacks some. The sample carries under 250,000 clones, 80% to 85% recorded once. The sequenced material came from peripheral blood. These receptors all stem from a woman younger than 30 with acute or convalescent COVID-19.

The chain recombines TRBV4-1 with TRBJ2-5, with 14 bases lining up with TRBD2. V lost 2 bases, J lost 4 bases, and 6 bases stayed unmatched. From germline, CDR1 is MGHRA and CDR2 YSYEKL. CDR3 length: 17 amino acids. The CDR3 protein is CASSQWGLAGAGETQYF. CDR3 DNA: TGCGCCAGCAGCCAATGGGGACTAGCGGGAGCGGGAGAGACCCAGTACTTC.

The rearrangement links TRBV6-4 to TRBJ1-2; possibly TRBD1 for D (6 bases). Germline-derived CDR1 and CDR2 are MRHNA and SNTAGT. V lost 6 bases to trimming and J lost 4 bases, with 18 bases between them. The length of the CDR3 is 15 residues. CDR3 sequence: CASSPGASSLYGYTF. CDR3 in DNA: TGTGCCAGCAGCCCAGGGGCCTCAAGCCTCTATGGCTACACCTTC.

A few counts support this clone. The gene calls are TRBV13 and TRBJ1-2; perhaps TRBD1 as D (5 bases). Trimming stripped 5 bases from V and 8 bases from J, with 21 bases between. The CDR3 consists of 15 residues. Germline V gene data show CDR1 as PRHDT and CDR2 as FYEKMQ (reference sequence). CDR3 coding DNA: TGTGCCAGCAGCCCGTCAACAGGTATTGGGGCAGGCTACACCTTC. Its translation is CASSPSTGIGAGYTF. Drawing the rest from reference TRBV13 and TRBJ1-2, the complete variable domain is AAGVIQSPRHLIKEKRETATLKCYPIPRHDTVYWYQQGPGQDPQFLISFYEKMQSDKGSIPDRFSAQQFSDYHSELNMSSLELGDSALYFCASSPSTGIGAGYTFGSGTRLTVV.

The V and J genes are TRBV28 and TRBJ2-7, with TRBD2 matching over 10 bases. This CDR3 has 15 residues. V was clipped by 4 bases and J by 6 bases; unmatched bases: 9. Germline lookup yields CDR1 MDHEN and CDR2 SYDVKM. CDR3 in amino acids: CASSSTLAGEPEQYF. CDR3 nucleotide sequence: TGTGCCAGCAGTTCTACTCTAGCGGGAGAGCCCGAGCAGTACTTC.

Regarding this clone: Germline and junction disagree at one end, which may indicate a read error. V is TRBV7-7 and J is TRBJ2-5; weak D call: TRBD2 (6 bases). This CDR3 spans 14 amino acids. CDR1 and CDR2 from the germline V gene are SSHAT and FNYEAQ (reference sequence). Written as DNA, the CDR3 is TGTGCTAGCAGCGTAAACCTAGCGAAAGAGACCCAGTACTTC. Translation: CASSVNLAKETQYF.

V is TRBV28 and J is TRBJ1-6, with D tentatively TRBD1 (5 bases). CDR3 length: 14 residues. Per the germline V gene, CDR1 is MDHEN and CDR2 is SYDVKM. With 7 bases removed from V and 7 bases from J, the gap between germline ends came to 14 bases. This CDR3 is CASIRGSGNSPLHF. The CDR3 bases are TGTGCCAGCATCCGGGGGTCAGGCAATTCACCCCTCCACTTT.

The rearrangement uses TRBV9 and TRBJ1-1; 7 bases are shared with TRBD1. CDR3 length: 13 residues. V lost 7 bases and J lost 0; bases outside the gene matches: 3. From germline, CDR1 is SGDLS and CDR2 YYNGEE. As DNA, the CDR3 is TGTGCCAGCTCTGACAGGGTGAACACTGAAGCTTTCTTT. This translates into CASSDRVNTEAFF.

The rearrangement uses TRBV27 and TRBJ2-7; the match to TRBD2 covers 10 bases. This CDR3 contains 14 residues. Germline V gene data show CDR1 as MNHEY and CDR2 as SMNVEV (reference sequence). V dropped 3 bases and J dropped 6; count of bases not matched to a gene: 5. CDR3 coding DNA: TGTGCCAGCAGTTTTAGGGTAGCGGGAGGCGAGCAGTACTTC. This codes for CASSFRVAGGEQYF.

V is TRBV9 and J is TRBJ1-1; D unclear. Germline assignment: CDR1 SGDLS and CDR2 YYNGEE. This CDR3 is 15 amino acids long. Deletions cut 0 bases from V and 5 bases from J, with 14 bases between. CDR3 loop: CASSVELGSGTEAFF. The CDR3 DNA reads as TGTGCCAGCAGCGTAGAGTTGGGATCGGGGACTGAAGCTTTCTTT.

The chain has TRBV3-1 (or the pseudogene TRBV3-2) and TRBJ1-2; maybe TRBD1 (5 bases). V dropped 1 base and J dropped 12 bases, with 18 bases sitting between them. Germline V lookup: CDR1 LGHDT, CDR2 YNNKEL (reference sequence). The CDR3 spans 14 residues. The CDR3 reads CASSQGGWQGRNTF. The CDR3 DNA follows: TGTGCCAGCAGCCAAGGGGGTTGGCAGGGCAGGAACACCTTC.

The chain recombines TRBV3-1 (or the pseudogene TRBV3-2) with TRBJ2-3, with D possibly matching TRBD2 (6 bases). Trimming shortened V by 3 bases and J by 2 bases, and 9 bases separated the two germline ends. CDR1 is LGHDT and CDR2 is YNNKEL in the germline V gene (reference sequence). This CDR3 has 14 amino acids. The CDR3: CASSQRTITDTQYF. The DNA for the CDR3 is TGTGCCAGCAGCCAGAGGACTATCACAGATACGCAGTATTTT.

The rearrangement links TRBV27 to TRBJ2-1; 14 nucleotides match TRBD2. CDR1 and CDR2 (germline): MNHEY, SMNVEV (reference sequence). The CDR3 covers 16 residues. After removal of 6 bases from V and 6 bases from J, the junction contained 7 bases not matched to a gene. This CDR3 reads CASRPTGTSGSNEQFF. The CDR3 DNA reads as TGTGCCAGCAGACCAACCGGGACTAGCGGGAGCAATGAGCAGTTCTTC.

The CDR3 nucleotides read TGCGCCAGCAGCCAAGATGCCAACTTTGGACAGCCTAACTATGGCTACACCTTC. It is translated as CASSQDANFGQPNYGYTF. The chain uses TRBV4-3 and TRBJ1-2, with D perhaps TRBD1 (6 bases). This CDR3 has 18 residues. V lost 0 bases, J lost 0 bases, and 17 bases lay in between. Per the germline V gene, CDR1 is LGHNA and CDR2 is YSLEER.

This clone was seen a few times. The CDR3, as DNA: TGTGCCAGCAGTCGAGGCCCAGCGGGAGTGACAGATACGCAGTATTTT. Its protein is CASSRGPAGVTDTQYF. This sequence joins TRBV25-1 and TRBJ2-3; the match to TRBD2 covers 8 bases. V shed 5 bases, J shed 3 bases, and the junction held 10 bases outside the gene matches. Germline V lookup: CDR1 MGHDK, CDR2 SYGVNS. CDR3 length equals 16 residues. The variable domain in full, completed from reference TRBV25-1 and TRBJ2-3, reads EADIYQTPRYLVIGTGKKITLECSQTMGHDKMYWYQQDPGMELHLIHYSYGVNSTEKGDLSSESTVSRIRTEHFPLTLESARPSHTSQYLCASSRGPAGVTDTQYFGPGTRLTVL.